Below are 10 T cell receptor beta chains sequenced from a single sample in a study of T cells after yellow fever vaccination. TCRdb used MiXCR to reprocess the 5' RACE reads, holding one entry per CDR3 protein. The table includes nearly 70,000 distinct CDR3 sequences, around 7% detected once. The material was CD8+ T cells sorted from PBMCs, obtained more than 40 days after the first yellow fever vaccination. The receptors here all came from a man aged 18 to 30 who received the YFV17D yellow fever vaccine.

This clonotype was detected many times. The rearrangement joins TRBV20-1 to TRBJ2-1, with 10 bases identical to TRBD2. V was clipped by 4 bases and J by 5 bases; unmatched bases: 5. CDR1 DFQATT and CDR2 SNEGSKA come from the germline V gene (reference sequence). The CDR3 is 14 residues long. The CDR3 nucleotides read TGCAGTGCTAACGGACTAGCGGCTGACAATGAGCAGTTCTTC. Residues: CSANGLAADNEQFF.

This chain links TRBV9 with TRBJ2-3; TRBD2 aligns across 8 bases. The CDR3 is 16 amino acids. With V trimmed by 1 base and J by 6 bases, 10 bases remained unmatched. The germline V gene has CDR1 SGDLS and CDR2 YYNGEE. The CDR3 region has the DNA TGTGCCAGCAGCGTACGCGGGAGGACCTTCCTGGATACGCAGTATTTT. It codes for CASSVRGRTFLDTQYF.

This clonotype was counted between two and nine times. V is TRBV25-1 and J is TRBJ1-4, with D perhaps matching TRBD1 (6 bases). The V end was cut by 1 base, the J end by 10 bases, with 10 bases between. CDR3 length: 13 amino acids. Germline V gene sequence: CDR1 MGHDK, CDR2 SYGVNS. The CDR3 spells CASSEFEGVKLFF. In DNA form, the CDR3 reads TGTGCCAGCAGTGAATTCGAGGGGGTAAAACTGTTTTTT.

In this sample, this clonotype turned up many times. The V and J genes are TRBV10-3 and TRBJ2-7, with 7 bases fitting TRBD2. V gave up 0 bases and J gave up 5 bases; unmatched junction bases: 1. Germline V gene sequence: CDR1 ENHRY, CDR2 SYGVKD. The CDR3 extends over 13 amino acids. CDR3 residues: CAISESGGDEQYV. The CDR3 nucleotides are TGTGCCATCAGTGAGTCGGGGGGGGACGAGCAGTACGTC.

This clonotype was recorded many times. The chain links TRBV7-8 to TRBJ2-1; 15 bases map to TRBD2. Trimming took 5 bases from V and 7 from J; bases not matched to a gene: 3. Germline-derived CDR1 and CDR2 are SGHVS and FQNEAQ. The CDR3 has 15 amino acids. The chain's CDR3 is CASSAGTSGGNEQFF. The CDR3 nucleotides read TGTGCCAGCAGCGCCGGGACTAGCGGGGGGAATGAGCAGTTCTTC.

This clonotype came up many times. This rearrangement joins TRBV2 to TRBJ1-5; 10 positions match TRBD1. The CDR3 totals 16 residues. With 4 bases clipped from V and 5 bases from J, the junction kept 8 bases outside the gene matches. Germline CDR1 reads SNHLY; CDR2 reads FYNNEI. As DNA, the CDR3 is TGTGCCAGCAGTGGGGGAGGACAGGGGGGTTATCAGCCCCAGCATTTT. Protein: CASSGGGQGGYQPQHF. Together with reference TRBV2 and TRBJ1-5, the CDR3 gives the full variable domain: EPEVTQTPSHQVTQMGQEVILRCVPISNHLYFYWYRQILGQKVEFLVSFYNNEISEKSEIFDDQFSVERPDGSNFTLKIRSTKLEDSAMYFCASSGGGQGGYQPQHFGDGTRLSIL.

The V gene is TRBV7-2, the J gene TRBJ2-2; D is unresolved. The CDR3 runs 14 residues. Trimming pared 7 bases from V and 1 base from J, leaving 10 bases between. Germline V gives CDR1 SGHTA, CDR2 FQGNSA. The chain's CDR3 is CASTSYRNTGELFF. The CDR3 nucleotides read TGTGCCAGCACCTCATACAGGAACACCGGGGAGCTGTTTTTT.

This clonotype occurred many times. The V gene is TRBV27, the J gene TRBJ1-6; TRBD1 matches 7 bases. The CDR3 extends over 14 amino acids. The junction had 8 bases not matched to a gene; V was cut back by 6 bases and J by 9 bases. CDR1 and CDR2 from the germline V gene are MNHEY and SMNVEV (reference sequence). The CDR3, as DNA: TGTGCCAGCAGAACCGGGACAGAGGGTTCACCCCTCCACTTT. It yields the protein CASRTGTEGSPLHF.

This clonotype has a single count. This may arise from a read error, as a much more abundant clone is one base away. The chain links TRBV4-3 to TRBJ2-7; tentative D call: TRBD1 (7 bases). Trimming took off 5 bases at V and 4 bases at J, with 27 bases between the two ends. CDR3 length: 18 amino acids. The germline gives CDR1 LGHNA, CDR2 YSLEER. The CDR3 coding sequence is TGCGCCAGCAGCGCCGTACCCACGGCGGGGACAGACCCGTACGAGCAGTACTTC. Amino acid sequence: CASSAVPTAGTDPYEQYF.

The chain employs TRBV12-3 or TRBV12-4 and TRBJ1-1; D is uncertain. Trimming left V 8 bases short and J 1 base short, with 8 bases between. This CDR3 region has 12 residues. DNA for the CDR3: TGTGCCAGCCGGGCAGGGAACACTGAAGCTTTCTTT. Translated: CASRAGNTEAFF.